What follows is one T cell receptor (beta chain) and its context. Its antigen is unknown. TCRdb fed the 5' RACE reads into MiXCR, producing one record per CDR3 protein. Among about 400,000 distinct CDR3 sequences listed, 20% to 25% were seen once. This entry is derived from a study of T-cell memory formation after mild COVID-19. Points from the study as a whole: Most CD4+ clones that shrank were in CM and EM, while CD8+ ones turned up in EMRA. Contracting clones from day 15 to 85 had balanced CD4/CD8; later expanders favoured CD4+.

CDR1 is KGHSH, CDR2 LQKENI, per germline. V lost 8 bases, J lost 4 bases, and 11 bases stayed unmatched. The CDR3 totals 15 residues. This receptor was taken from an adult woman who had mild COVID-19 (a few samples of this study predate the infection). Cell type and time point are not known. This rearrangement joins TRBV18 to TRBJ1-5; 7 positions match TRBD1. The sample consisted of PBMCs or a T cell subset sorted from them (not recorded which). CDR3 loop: CASRLTGDSNQPQHF. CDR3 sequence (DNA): TGTGCCAGCAGGCTAACAGGGGATTCTAATCAGCCCCAGCATTTT.